Listed below are T cell receptor beta chains from one sample, sequenced in a study of CD4 T cells in relation to SARS-CoV-2 and coronaviruses. The repertoire was sequenced with immunoSEQ multiplex PCR; TCRdb's copy has only in-frame clones and lacks some. The data hold 18,000 or so clones, with over 60% observed a single time. These receptors have no known antigen. Sequencing was carried out using CD4+ T cells from PBMCs, cultured in vitro. The receptors here all came from a human donor in good health. Both conserved end residues are part of each CDR3. The D gene is left open where the match is weak. The size of a clone is reported for some rows only, either as once, few or many, or as a class for expanded clones.

>NA|TRBJ2-6|NA|TRBV23-1
TGCGCCAGCAGTCAGCCAGGCTACTCTGGGGCCAACGTCCTGACTTTC
CASSQPGYSGANVLTF
>NA|TRBJ1-2|once|TRBV29-1
TGCAGCGTTGGTGGCGCGGGGGGCTACACCTTC
CSVGGAGGYTF
>TRBD1|TRBJ2-3|NA|TRBV24-1
TGTGCCACCAGCAGGGACAGGGGCACAGATACGCAGTATTTT
CATSRDRGTDTQYF
>NA|TRBJ2-3|NA|TRBV24-1
TGTGCCACCAGCGACGGGAGTGTTAATACGCAGTATTTT
CATSDGSVNTQYF
>NA|TRBJ2-1|NA|TRBV7-8
TGTGCCAGCAGCCCCCGCACCGCGTCCTACAATGAGCAGTTCTTC
CASSPRTASYNEQFF
>NA|TRBJ2-7|NA|TRBV5-8
TGTGCCAGCAGCTTGATTCGCGTTCGCGAGCAGTACTTC
CASSLIRVREQYF
>TRBD2|TRBJ2-7|NA|TRBV28
TGTGCCAGCACCCCGACTAGCGGGTCCCTAGTCCCCACCTACGAGCAGTACTTC
CASTPTSGSLVPTYEQYF
>TRBD2|TRBJ2-5|NA|TRBV28
TGTGCCAGCAGTTTCAGCGGGGTCGGGGAGACCCAGTACTTC
CASSFSGVGETQYF
>NA|TRBJ2-7|NA|TRBV21-1
TGTGCCAGCAGCAAAGTTGGATACGAGCAGTACTTC
CASSKVGYEQYF
>NA|TRBJ1-1|few|TRBV19
TGTGCCAGTAACAGGGTTTTGGGCACTGAAGCTTTCTTT
CASNRVLGTEAFF
>NA|TRBJ1-4|few|TRBV15
TGTGCCACCAGCAGAGGAGTTAATGAAAAACTGTTTTTT
CATSRGVNEKLFF
>NA|TRBJ1-3|NA|TRBV9
TGTGCCAGCAGCCTCGATGTTGGAAACACCATATATTTT
CASSLDVGNTIYF
>TRBD1|TRBJ1-1|once|TRBV25-1
TGTGCCAGCAGTCCGGGACAGGGGGCATTAGTCGGGTACACTGAAGCTTTCTTT
CASSPGQGALVGYTEAFF
>NA|TRBJ2-1|once|TRBV18
TGTGCCAGCTCACTCTCTTCCTCTGGTGAGCAGTTCTTC
CASSLSSSGEQFF
>TRBD2|TRBJ2-1|once|TRBV9
TGTGCCAGCAGCGCGACTAGCGGGAGTTACAATGAGCAGTTCTTC
CASSATSGSYNEQFF
>NA|TRBJ1-5|NA|TRBV15
TGTGCCACCAGCAGCCGAGGCGATCCCCAGCATTTT
CATSSRGDPQHF
>TRBD2|TRBJ2-7|NA|TRBV5-1
TGCGCCAGCAGCGACCCAAGGGGACTAGCCAACGAGCAGTACTTC
CASSDPRGLANEQYF
>TRBD1|TRBJ1-4|NA|TRBV3-1/TRBV3-2
TGTGCCAGCAGCCAAGATCTGGGACAGGGGAATGAAAAACTGTTTTTT
CASSQDLGQGNEKLFF
>NA|TRBJ2-3|NA|TRBV7-3
TGTGCCAGCAGCTTAACGGAGGCAGATACGCAGTATTTT
CASSLTEADTQYF